The next 3 T cell receptor beta chains were all read from a single sample in a study of cytomegalovirus exposure and HLA in healthy donors (dated by TCRdb to the late 2010s). Receptor libraries were prepared by the immunoSEQ multiplex PCR assay. For the multiplex PCR, a mixture combining 60 forward primers for TCR Vbeta segments and 13 reverse primers for TCR Jbeta segments was used. TCRdb retrieved this table from immuneACCESS and kept in-frame rearrangements only. Not all clones are present; in checked studies, unresolved V genes account for under half, and no reason is known for the remainder. The sample records over 100,000 clones, 60% to 85% of which are singletons. The top ten clonotypes cover approximately 1.4% of the sample. Sequencing was performed on PBMCs. The receptors here all came from a woman aged 35 to 49 in good health and CMV-seronegative.

The chain is built from TRBV6-1 and TRBJ1-2, with D maybe TRBD1 (5 bases). The length of the CDR3 is 14 residues. V dropped 5 bases and J dropped 7 bases, with 17 bases sitting between them. The germline V gene encodes CDR1 MNHNS and CDR2 SASEGT. The CDR3 bases are TGTGCCAGCAGTATCCGGGGGGGGGACTCTGGCTACACCTTC. Its translation: CASSIRGGDSGYTF.

This chain joins TRBV11-2 and TRBJ1-1; D remains ambiguous. Germline lookup yields CDR1 SGHAT and CDR2 FQNNGV. This CDR3 region has 14 residues. Trimming shortened V by 2 bases and J by 5 bases, and 12 bases separated the two germline ends. In nucleotides, the CDR3 is TGTGCCAGCAGCTTATCTAGTTCTCTGACTGAAGCTTTCTTT. Translated: CASSLSSSLTEAFF.

The chain employs TRBV6-6 and TRBJ2-7, with 9 bases matching TRBD1. Trimming removed 9 bases from V and 4 bases from J; junction bases left unmatched: 10. CDR3 length: 14 residues. Germline-derived CDR1 and CDR2 are MNHNY and SVGAGI (reference sequence). CDR3 residues: CARGSTGGFYEQYF. In DNA form, the CDR3 reads TGTGCCAGAGGGAGCACAGGGGGCTTTTACGAGCAGTACTTC.